One sample yielded the 7 T cell receptor beta chains listed below, sequenced in a study of blood T cell repertoires in COVID-19. This table comes from immunoSEQ multiplex PCR, and its TCRdb copy is limited to in-frame clones, with some not included. Among approximately 310,000 clones listed, over 75% were seen once. Specimen: peripheral blood. These receptors were obtained from a woman in her forties or fifties who had recovered from COVID-19.

This chain connects TRBV28 to TRBJ2-3; D possibly corresponds to TRBD2 (7 bases). The CDR3 consists of 16 residues. Germline assignment: CDR1 MDHEN and CDR2 SYDVKM. The V gene lost 4 bases and the J gene lost 3 bases, with 17 bases spanning the gap. The CDR3 sequence: CASSSPRGGGTDTQYF. CDR3 coding DNA: TGTGCCAGCAGTTCGCCAAGGGGGGGTGGGACAGATACGCAGTATTTT.

The genes are TRBV30 and TRBJ2-1; 12 bases map to TRBD2. The CDR3 length is 15 residues. Per germline, CDR1 GTSNPN and CDR2 SVGIG (reference sequence). With 5 bases clipped from V and 4 bases from J, the junction kept 6 bases outside the gene matches. CDR3 sequence (DNA): TGTGCCTGGTCCCTACTAGCGGGAGGATACAATGAGCAGTTCTTC. Translated: CAWSLLAGGYNEQFF. Together with reference TRBV30 and TRBJ2-1, the CDR3 gives the full variable domain: SQTIHQWPATLVQPVGSPLSLECTVEGTSNPNLYWYRQAAGRGLQLLFYSVGIGQISSEVPQNLSASRPQDRQFILSSKKLLLSDSGFYLCAWSLLAGGYNEQFFGPGTRLTVL.

This clone was observed once. This chain connects TRBV30 to TRBJ1-1, with D uncertain. Trimming pared 3 bases from V and 1 base from J, leaving 3 bases between. Germline CDR1 is GTSNPN and CDR2 is SVGIG (reference sequence). The CDR3 runs 11 residues. DNA of the CDR3: TGTGCCTGGAGGGCGAACACTGAAGCTTTCTTT. Encoded protein: CAWRANTEAFF.

This chain connects TRBV4-2 to TRBJ2-3, with 9 bases matching TRBD2. With V trimmed by 3 bases and J by 2 bases, 3 bases remained unmatched. Germline lookup yields CDR1 LGHNA and CDR2 YNFKEQ. This CDR3 spans 15 amino acids. As DNA, the CDR3 is TGTGCCAGCAGCCAGTTAGCGGGAGACACAGATACGCAGTATTTT. Translated: CASSQLAGDTDTQYF.

The chain recombines TRBV18 with TRBJ1-2; D call uncertain. The V gene's germline CDR1 is KGHSH and CDR2 LQKENI. This CDR3 contains 17 residues. Trimming stripped 6 bases from V and 0 bases from J, with 20 bases between. CDR3 amino acids: CASSLLGPGSANYGYTF. For the CDR3, the DNA is TGTGCCAGCTCCCTTCTTGGCCCAGGCTCGGCTAACTATGGCTACACCTTC.

The chain carries TRBV15 and TRBJ2-1; D not certain. The CDR3 contains 13 residues. The germline gives CDR1 LNHNV, CDR2 YYDKDF (reference sequence). The V and J ends lost 0 bases and 10 bases respectively, with 10 bases between them. In DNA, the CDR3 is TGTGCCACCAGCAGAGATCATATCAGGGAGCAGTTCTTC. As protein: CATSRDHIREQFF.

The V call is TRBV5-4, the J call TRBJ2-1; TRBD2 matches at 10 bases. Germline V gene data show CDR1 as SGHNT and CDR2 as YYREEE (reference sequence). The CDR3 sequence is 14 residues long. V dropped 2 bases and J dropped 7; count of bases not matched to a gene: 3. DNA for the CDR3: TGTGCCAGCAGCTTAGCGGGGGGGCCTAATGAGCAGTTCTTC. Translation: CASSLAGGPNEQFF. Together with reference TRBV5-4 and TRBJ2-1, the CDR3 gives the full variable domain: ETGVTQSPTHLIKTRGQQVTLRCSSQSGHNTVSWYQQALGQGPQFIFQYYREEENGRGNFPPRFSGLQFPNYSSELNVNALELDDSALYLCASSLAGGPNEQFFGPGTRLTVL.